This T cell receptor beta chain was observed in a study of CD8 T cells in ankylosing spondylitis. Study-level findings and limits: There was reportedly significant enrichment of clones that were disease-linked in matched ankylosing spondylitis synovial fluid. A number of the motif variants had already been described in reactive arthritis synovial fluid and blood. Disease-associated clones were CD8+ and fairly uncommon in peripheral blood.

Concerning this clonotype: Its antigen is not known.

This CDR3 spans 13 amino acids. The V and J ends lost 3 bases and 6 bases respectively, with 12 bases between them. Germline CDR1 reads DFQATT; CDR2 reads SNEGSKA (reference sequence). Using quantitative 5'-RACE with molecular barcodes, the authors made TCR beta libraries. From the 5' RACE reads, TCRdb called clonotypes with MiXCR, one entry per CDR3 protein. This table has about 250,000 distinct CDR3 sequences, 30% to 35% appearing once. The chain recombines TRBV20-1 with TRBJ2-1; D tentatively fits TRBD1 or TRBD2 (5 bases each). Source material: blood, either unsorted or a sorted T cell fraction (not recorded which). The clonotype comes from a male donor with ankylosing spondylitis or in good health (not recorded which). The CDR3 coding sequence is TGCAGTGCTAGTCTTCCGGGGCTCAATGAGCAGTTCTTC. This sequence encodes CSASLPGLNEQFF.